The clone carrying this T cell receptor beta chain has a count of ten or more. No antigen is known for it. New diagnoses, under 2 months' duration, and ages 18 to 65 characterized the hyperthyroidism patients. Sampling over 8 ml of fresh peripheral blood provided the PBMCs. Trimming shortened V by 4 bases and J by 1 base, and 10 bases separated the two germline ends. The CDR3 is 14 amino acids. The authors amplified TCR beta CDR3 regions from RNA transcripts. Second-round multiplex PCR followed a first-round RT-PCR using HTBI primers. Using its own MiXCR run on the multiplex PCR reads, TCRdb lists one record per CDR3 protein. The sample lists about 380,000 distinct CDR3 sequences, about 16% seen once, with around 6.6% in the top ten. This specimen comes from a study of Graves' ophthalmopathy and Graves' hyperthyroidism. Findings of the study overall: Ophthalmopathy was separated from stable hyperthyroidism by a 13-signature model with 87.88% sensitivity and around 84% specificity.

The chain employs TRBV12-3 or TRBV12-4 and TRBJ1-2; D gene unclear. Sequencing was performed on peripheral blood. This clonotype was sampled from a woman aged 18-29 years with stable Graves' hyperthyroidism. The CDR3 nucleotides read TGTGCCAGCAGTTCACTGGAGTTTAACTATGGCTACACCTTC. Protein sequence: CASSSLEFNYGYTF.